This TCR beta chain originates from a study of blood T cell repertoires in COVID-19. Study in general: Collection of acute and convalescent COVID-19 samples took place in the United States, Italy and Spain. Nucleic acid was either cDNA or gDNA, and it came from T cells, B-cell-depleted T cells, or PBMCs.

This CDR3 has 14 residues. V lost 1 base, J lost 4 bases, and 11 bases lay in between. Germline V gene data show CDR1 as SGHRS and CDR2 as YFSETQ. TCRdb keeps only in-frame clones here, not all; method: immunoSEQ multiplex PCR. Among some 270,000 clones listed, 84% were seen once. Material: PBMCs or T cells enriched from blood (not recorded which). The chain carries TRBV5-1 and TRBJ1-1; no definite D call. The receptor was isolated from a man aged 50-60 years who had recovered from COVID-19. CDR3: CASSLLRVSTEAFF. The CDR3 nucleotides read TGCGCCAGCAGCTTGTTGAGGGTTTCCACTGAAGCTTTCTTT.